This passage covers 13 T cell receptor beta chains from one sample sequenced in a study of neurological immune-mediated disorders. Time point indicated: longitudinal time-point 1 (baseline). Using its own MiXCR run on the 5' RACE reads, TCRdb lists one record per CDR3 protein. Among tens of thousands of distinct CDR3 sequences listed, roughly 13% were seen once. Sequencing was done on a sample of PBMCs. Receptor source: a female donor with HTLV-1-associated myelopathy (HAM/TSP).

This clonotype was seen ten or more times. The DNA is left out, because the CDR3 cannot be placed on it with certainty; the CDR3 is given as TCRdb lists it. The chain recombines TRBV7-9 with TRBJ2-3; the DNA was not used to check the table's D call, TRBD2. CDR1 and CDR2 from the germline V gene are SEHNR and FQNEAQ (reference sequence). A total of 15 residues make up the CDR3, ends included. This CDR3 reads CASSSGLHFGDTQYF.

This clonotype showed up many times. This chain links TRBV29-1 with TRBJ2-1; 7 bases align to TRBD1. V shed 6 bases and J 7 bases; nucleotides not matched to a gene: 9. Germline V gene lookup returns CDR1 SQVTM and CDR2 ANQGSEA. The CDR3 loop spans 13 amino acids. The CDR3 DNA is TGCAGCGTGAGGGGGCAGGTTTGGAATGAGCAGTTCTTC. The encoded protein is CSVRGQVWNEQFF.

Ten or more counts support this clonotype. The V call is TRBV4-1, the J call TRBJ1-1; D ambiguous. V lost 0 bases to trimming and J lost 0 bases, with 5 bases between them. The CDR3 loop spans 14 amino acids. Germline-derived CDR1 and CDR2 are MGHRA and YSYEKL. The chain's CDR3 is CASSQDHLNTEAFF. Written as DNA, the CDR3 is TGCGCCAGCAGCCAAGATCACCTGAACACTGAAGCTTTCTTT.

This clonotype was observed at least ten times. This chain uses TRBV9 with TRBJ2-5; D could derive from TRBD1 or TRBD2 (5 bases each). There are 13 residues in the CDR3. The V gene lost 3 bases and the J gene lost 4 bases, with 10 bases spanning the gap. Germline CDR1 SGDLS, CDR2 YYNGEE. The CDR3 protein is CASSADSGETQYF. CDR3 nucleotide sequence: TGTGCCAGCAGCGCTGACAGCGGAGAGACCCAGTACTTC. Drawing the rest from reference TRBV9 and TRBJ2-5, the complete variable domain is DSGVTQTPKHLITATGQRVTLRCSPRSGDLSVYWYQQSLDQGLQFLIQYYNGEERAKGNILERFSAQQFPDLHSELNLSSLELGDSALYFCASSADSGETQYFGPGTRLLVL.

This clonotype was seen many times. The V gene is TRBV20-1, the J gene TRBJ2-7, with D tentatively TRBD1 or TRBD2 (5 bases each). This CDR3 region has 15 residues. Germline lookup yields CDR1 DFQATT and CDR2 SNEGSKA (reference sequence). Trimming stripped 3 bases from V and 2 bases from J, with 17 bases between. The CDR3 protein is CSARGAGTEAYEQYF. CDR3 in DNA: TGCAGTGCTAGGGGCGCCGGGACCGAGGCCTACGAGCAGTACTTC.

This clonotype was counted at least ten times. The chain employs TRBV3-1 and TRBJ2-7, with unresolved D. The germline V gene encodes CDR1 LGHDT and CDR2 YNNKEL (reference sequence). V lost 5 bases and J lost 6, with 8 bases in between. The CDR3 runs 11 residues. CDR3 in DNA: TGTGCCAGCAGCGCTTACTTCGAGCAGTACTTC. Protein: CASSAYFEQYF.

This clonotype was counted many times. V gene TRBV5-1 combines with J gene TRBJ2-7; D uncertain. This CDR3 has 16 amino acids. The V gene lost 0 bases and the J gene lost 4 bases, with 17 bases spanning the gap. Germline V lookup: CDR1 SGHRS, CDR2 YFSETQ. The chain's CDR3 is CASSLGARAALYEQYF. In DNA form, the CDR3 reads TGCGCCAGCAGCTTGGGGGCGAGAGCTGCCCTGTACGAGCAGTACTTC.

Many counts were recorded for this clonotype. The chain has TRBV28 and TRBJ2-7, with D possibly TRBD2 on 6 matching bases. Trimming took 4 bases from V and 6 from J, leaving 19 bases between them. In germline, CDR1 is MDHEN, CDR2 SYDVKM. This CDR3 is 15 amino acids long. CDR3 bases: TGTGCCAGCAGTTCCGTCGGCCTCGGGGGTCGCGAGCAGTACTTC. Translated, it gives CASSSVGLGGREQYF.

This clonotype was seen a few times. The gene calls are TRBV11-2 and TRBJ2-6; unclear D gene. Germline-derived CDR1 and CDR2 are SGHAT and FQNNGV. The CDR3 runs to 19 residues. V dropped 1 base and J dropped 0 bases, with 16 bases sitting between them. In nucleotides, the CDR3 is TGTGCCAGCAGCTTAGCTGAAGGGCACCACCACTCTGGGGCCAACGTCCTGACTTTC. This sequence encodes CASSLAEGHHHSGANVLTF.

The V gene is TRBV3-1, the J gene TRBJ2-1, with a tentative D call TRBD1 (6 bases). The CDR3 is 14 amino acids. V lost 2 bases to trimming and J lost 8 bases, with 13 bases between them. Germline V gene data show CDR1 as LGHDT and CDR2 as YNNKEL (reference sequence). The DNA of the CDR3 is TGTGCCAGCAGCCAAATCGGGACATCGTATGAGCAGTTCTTC. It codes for CASSQIGTSYEQFF.

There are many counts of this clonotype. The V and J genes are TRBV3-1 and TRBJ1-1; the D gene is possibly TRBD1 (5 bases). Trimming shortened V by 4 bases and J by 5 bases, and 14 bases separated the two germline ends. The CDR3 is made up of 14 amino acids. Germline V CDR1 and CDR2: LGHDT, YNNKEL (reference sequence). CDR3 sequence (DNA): TGTGCCAGCAGCCTCTCGGGGGGGTGGACTGAAGCTTTCTTT. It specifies CASSLSGGWTEAFF.

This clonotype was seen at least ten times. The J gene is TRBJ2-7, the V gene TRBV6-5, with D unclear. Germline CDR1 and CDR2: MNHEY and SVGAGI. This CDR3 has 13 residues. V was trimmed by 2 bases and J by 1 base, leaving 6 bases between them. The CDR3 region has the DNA TGTGCCAGCAGTTACCTACAATCCTACGAGCAGTACTTC. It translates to CASSYLQSYEQYF.

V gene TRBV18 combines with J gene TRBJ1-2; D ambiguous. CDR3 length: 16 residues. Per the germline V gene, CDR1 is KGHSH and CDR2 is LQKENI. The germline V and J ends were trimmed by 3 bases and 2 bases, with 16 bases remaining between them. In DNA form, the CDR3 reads TGTGCCAGCTCACCCGCAGCTCAGCTCGTCAACTATGGCTACACCTTC. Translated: CASSPAAQLVNYGYTF.